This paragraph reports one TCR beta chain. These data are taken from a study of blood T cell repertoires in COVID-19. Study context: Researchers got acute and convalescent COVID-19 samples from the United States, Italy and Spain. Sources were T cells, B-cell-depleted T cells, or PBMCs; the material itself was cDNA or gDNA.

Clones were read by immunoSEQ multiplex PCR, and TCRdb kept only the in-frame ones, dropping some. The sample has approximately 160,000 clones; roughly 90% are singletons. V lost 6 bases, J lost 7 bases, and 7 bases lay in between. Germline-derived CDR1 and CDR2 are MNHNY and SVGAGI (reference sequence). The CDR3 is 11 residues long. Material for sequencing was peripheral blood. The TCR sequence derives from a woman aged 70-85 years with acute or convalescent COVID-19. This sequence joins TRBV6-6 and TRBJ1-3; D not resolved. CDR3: CASRKENTIYF. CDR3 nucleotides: TGTGCCAGCAGGAAAGAGAACACCATATATTTT.